These 21 T cell receptor beta chains came from one sample sequenced in a study of CD8 T cells in Susac syndrome. With random hexamers, reverse transcription was performed on 0.5 to 1 ug of RNA. Each CDR3 protein gets one entry after TCRdb re-called the immunoSEQ multiplex PCR reads with MiXCR. The repertoire consists of nearly 70,000 distinct CDR3 sequences, with 95% occurring once and the leading ten covering about 0.25%. The specimen sequenced was CD8+ T cells from PBMCs. Receptor source: a human donor in good health.

V and J are TRBV20-1 and TRBJ2-3, with 7 bases aligning to TRBD2. The J segment lost 2 bases and the V segment lost 0 bases, leaving 14 bases of the junction unmatched. Germline V gene data show CDR1 as DFQATT and CDR2 as SNEGSKA (reference sequence). This CDR3 is 18 amino acids long. The CDR3 region is CSARDAWEASGSTDTQYF. The CDR3 DNA sequence: TGCAGTGCTAGAGATGCCTGGGAGGCTAGCGGTTCCACAGATACGCAGTATTTT.

This chain connects TRBV13 to TRBJ2-5; TRBD2 matches at 10 bases. The ends lost 2 bases at V and 0 bases at J; junction bases unmatched: 6. The CDR3 spans 17 residues. Germline values: CDR1 PRHDT, CDR2 FYEKMQ (reference sequence). This CDR3 reads CASSLSLAGAHQETQYF. CDR3 bases: TGTGCCAGCAGCTTATCCCTAGCGGGGGCCCACCAAGAGACCCAGTACTTC.

The chain uses TRBV12-3 or TRBV12-4 and TRBJ2-3, with 14 positions matching TRBD2. Trimming took 5 bases from V and 4 from J; bases not matched to a gene: 5. This CDR3 contains 16 residues. The CDR3: CASSPRLAGGPDTQYF. CDR3 DNA sequence: TGTGCCAGCAGTCCTCGACTAGCGGGGGGGCCAGATACGCAGTATTTT.

The V call is TRBV28, the J call TRBJ2-3, with a weak D call TRBD1 (6 bases). From germline, CDR1 is MDHEN and CDR2 SYDVKM. V was clipped by 1 base and J by 4 bases, with 12 bases between them. The CDR3 totals 15 residues. In nucleotides, the CDR3 is TGTGCCAGCAGTTTATCCCAGGGGACCGCAGATACGCAGTATTTT. It specifies CASSLSQGTADTQYF.

CDR3: CASSTQPQHF. The CDR3 nucleotides are TGTGCCAGTAGTACCCAGCCCCAGCATTTT. The chain employs TRBV19 and TRBJ1-5; no clear D. The length of the CDR3 is 10 residues. Between the trimmed V and J ends, which lost 4 bases and 7 bases, there was a span of 2 bases. Germline V gene sequence: CDR1 LNHDA, CDR2 SQIVND (reference sequence).

V gene TRBV27 combines with J gene TRBJ2-7, with D possibly being TRBD2 (5 bases). From germline, CDR1 is MNHEY and CDR2 SMNVEV (reference sequence). This CDR3 has 15 residues. With 3 bases removed from V and 0 bases from J, the gap between germline ends came to 12 bases. CDR3 in DNA: TGTGCCAGCAGTTTGATGGACTCAACCTCCTACGAGCAGTACTTC. Protein product: CASSLMDSTSYEQYF.

The rearrangement links TRBV6-2 or TRBV6-3 to TRBJ2-2; D remains ambiguous. CDR1 is MNHEY and CDR2 is SVGEGT in the germline V gene. With 2 bases removed from V and 9 bases from J, the gap between germline ends came to 7 bases. This CDR3 is built from 12 residues. The DNA of the CDR3 is TGTGCCAGCAGTTACGTCGAAAGGGAGCTGTTTTTT. Its protein product is CASSYVERELFF.

The chain's CDR3 is CASSLGTGREQFF. The CDR3 bases are TGTGCCAGCAGTCTTGGGACAGGGAGGGAGCAGTTCTTC. The genes are TRBV6-5 and TRBJ2-1; TRBD1 matches 9 bases. CDR3 size: 13 residues. V shed 5 bases, J shed 10 bases, and the junction held 6 bases outside the gene matches. Per germline, CDR1 MNHEY and CDR2 SVGAGI.

This rearrangement joins TRBV6-2 or TRBV6-3 to TRBJ1-2; D uncertain. The V end lost 7 bases, the J end lost 2 bases, and 11 bases lay between the germline ends. This CDR3 has 13 amino acids. Germline CDR1 reads MNHEY; CDR2 reads SVGEGT. CDR3 DNA sequence: TGTGCCAGCATTCGCCCAGGAAACTATGGCTACACCTTC. It yields the protein CASIRPGNYGYTF.

This sequence joins TRBV15 and TRBJ1-4; D call uncertain. Trimming pared 0 bases from V and 3 bases from J, leaving 5 bases between. The CDR3 sequence is 14 residues long. Germline V gene data show CDR1 as LNHNV and CDR2 as YYDKDF (reference sequence). The CDR3 DNA follows: TGTGCCACCAGCAGAGATCTTGCTAATGAAAAACTGTTTTTT. Its translation: CATSRDLANEKLFF. Using reference TRBV15 and TRBJ1-4 for the parts outside the CDR3, the full variable domain is DAMVIQNPRYQVTQFGKPVTLSCSQTLNHNVMYWYQQKSSQAPKLLFHYYDKDFNNEADTPDNFQSRRPNTSFCFLDIRSPGLGDTAMYLCATSRDLANEKLFFGSGTQLSVL.

The chain is built from TRBV28 and TRBJ2-2, with D hard to call. The V end was cut by 5 bases, the J end by 6 bases, with 7 bases between. CDR3 size: 12 residues. Per germline, CDR1 MDHEN and CDR2 SYDVKM. The CDR3 sequence is CASSPIAGELFF. Here the CDR3 DNA reads TGTGCCAGCAGTCCCATTGCCGGGGAGCTGTTTTTT.

This sequence joins TRBV3-1 and TRBJ2-2, with TRBD2 identical over 12 bases. Germline loops: CDR1 LGHDT, CDR2 YNNKEL (reference sequence). With 4 bases clipped from V and 7 bases from J, the junction kept 4 bases outside the gene matches. This CDR3 region has 15 residues. CDR3 in DNA: TGTGCCAGCAGCCCTAGCGGGGGGGCTGACGGGGAGCTGTTTTTT. Translated, it gives CASSPSGGADGELFF.

The CDR3: CSVAQVLSTEAFF. CDR3 DNA: TGCAGCGTTGCCCAGGTTCTTAGCACTGAAGCTTTCTTT. The chain joins TRBV29-1 to TRBJ1-1; D is uncertain. This CDR3 is 13 amino acids long. Trimming stripped 4 bases from V and 4 bases from J, with 13 bases between. The germline gives CDR1 SQVTM, CDR2 ANQGSEA.

This clonotype was observed once. The rearrangement joins TRBV27 to TRBJ1-2; D may be TRBD1 (5 bases). The germline V gene encodes CDR1 MNHEY and CDR2 SMNVEV (reference sequence). The CDR3 runs to 15 residues. V lost 8 bases to trimming and J lost 0 bases, with 16 bases between them. This CDR3 is CASGIRGLANYGYTF. The CDR3, as DNA: TGTGCCAGCGGGATTAGGGGTCTAGCTAACTATGGCTACACCTTC.

In this sample, this clonotype turned up once. The CDR3 bases are TGTGCCAGCAGCTTAGACAGGGCCCCTGAAGCTTTCTTT. Amino acid sequence: CASSLDRAPEAFF. The chain couples TRBV7-8 to TRBJ1-1; TRBD1 might be the D (6 bases). CDR1 and CDR2 (germline): SGHVS, FQNEAQ. Trimming stripped 1 base from V and 6 bases from J, with 9 bases between. The CDR3 contains 13 residues.

The chain couples TRBV20-1 to TRBJ2-2, with a possible D match to TRBD2 (7 bases). This CDR3 comprises 14 residues. CDR1 and CDR2 from the germline V gene are DFQATT and SNEGSKA (reference sequence). Trimming removed 8 bases from V and 7 bases from J, with 20 bases in between. CDR3 amino acids: CSTRGGGHHGELFF. The CDR3 coding sequence is TGCAGTACCCGAGGGGGGGGCCATCACGGGGAGCTGTTTTTT.

The chain has TRBV12-3 or TRBV12-4 and TRBJ2-3, with no clear D. This CDR3 has 15 amino acids. V lost 0 bases, J lost 2 bases, and 9 bases lay in between. This CDR3 reads CASSLAGSYTDTQYF. The CDR3 region has the DNA TGTGCCAGCAGTTTAGCGGGCAGCTACACAGATACGCAGTATTTT.

The V call is TRBV12-3 or TRBV12-4, the J call TRBJ1-4; no clear D gene. V lost 0 bases, J lost 7 bases, and 15 bases lay in between. The CDR3 runs to 16 residues. The CDR3 reads CASSLAQWSVGEKLFF. DNA of the CDR3: TGTGCCAGCAGTTTAGCGCAGTGGAGTGTAGGTGAAAAACTGTTTTTT.

The chain employs TRBV9 and TRBJ2-1; no firm D call. The germline V gene has CDR1 SGDLS and CDR2 YYNGEE. With 3 bases removed from V and 5 bases from J, the gap between germline ends came to 21 bases. The CDR3 totals 17 residues. The CDR3 protein is CASSAYASSTPDNEQFF. In DNA, the CDR3 is TGTGCCAGCAGCGCCTACGCCTCCTCGACTCCCGACAATGAGCAGTTCTTC.

The gene calls are TRBV19 and TRBJ2-5, with D possibly matching TRBD2 (5 bases). The germline CDR1 and CDR2 sequences are LNHDA and SQIVND (reference sequence). V gave up 2 bases and J gave up 4 bases, with 14 bases separating them. This CDR3 region has 15 residues. CDR3 nucleotide sequence: TGTGCCAGTAGTATACCTCGGGAAGGCGTAGAGACCCAGTACTTC. Translated: CASSIPREGVETQYF.

This clonotype showed up just a few times. For the CDR3, the DNA is TGTGCCAGCAGCCCATCGACTAGCTCGAATGAGCAGTTCTTC. It yields the protein CASSPSTSSNEQFF. The rearrangement joins TRBV11-3 to TRBJ2-1, with 7 bases matching TRBD2. The CDR3 is 14 residues long. Germline loops: CDR1 SGHNT, CDR2 YENEEA. The junction had 8 bases not matched to a gene; V was cut back by 5 bases and J by 7 bases.